The T cell receptor (beta chain) under discussion was sequenced for a study of T cells after yellow fever vaccination (dated by TCRdb to the late 2010s). Some background on the complete study: The SMART-Seq v4 Ultra Low Input RNA kit was used to prepare libraries from fractions with low cell numbers. Bulk TCR alpha and beta repertoires were sequenced longitudinally to track T-cell clones before and after primary and booster YFV17D yellow fever vaccination. Two healthy male donors made up the cohort, one aged 18 to 30 years and the other aged 30 to 40 years. Blood was collected at multiple timepoints before and after primary and secondary immunization, and bulk PBMC replicates and cell subsets were isolated.

This clonotype came up many times. This clone's antigen is unknown. Qualities for individual bases were not recorded, and no much larger clone is one base off. The treatment or condition label on this specimen signifies: live attenuated yellow fever vaccine strain. At every blood-draw timepoint, two biological replicates of bulk PBMCs were collected. PBMCs were isolated from peripheral blood using a standard Ficoll-Paque protocol. TriZol was used to extract RNA from bulk PBMCs, CD4 and CD8 fractions, and dextramer-positive and dextramer-negative fractions. The data were produced on an Illumina NovaSeq 6000. TCR cDNA was synthesized by 5'RACE template switching, which introduced a universal primer site and unique molecular identifiers. Priming of cDNA synthesis was performed from both the TCR alpha and TCR beta constant segments. Library amplification involved two PCR steps, and the second step added sample barcodes and sequencing adapters. Sequencing of the libraries was done on either Illumina HiSeq 2500 (2x100 bp) or NovaSeq (2x150 bp). Regarding the original processing steps: Demultiplexing of reads and collapsing into UMI consensus sequences were performed with MIGEC, and V(D)J alignment was carried out with MiXCR. Vaccine-responding clonotypes were identified with edgeR using replicate PBMC samples, with FDR below 0.01 and a log2 fold change above 5 up to day 15 being required. Each bulk clonotype was labeled CD4 or CD8 based on which sequenced repertoire, CD4 or CD8, contained the clonotype at higher abundance. Using fastp trimming at Q25 and MiXCR clonotype assembly, TCRdb reanalyzed the public sequencing data and kept in-frame beta chains. Each CDR3 protein gets just one entry, which takes the most common genes and DNA from the rows behind it. TCRdb's processing, not the authors', yielded these V and J calls. The sample contains 250,000 to 400,000 distinct CDR3 sequences, around 4.5% of them found a single time. The ten largest account for approximately 19% of the sample.

Findings and caveats that apply to the study as a whole: Most clones expanded after primary vaccination were re-detected after the booster (96% of CD4 and roughly 87% of CD8), suggesting broad memory maintenance. The secondary T-cell response was weaker than the primary response but faster, peaking on day 5 instead of day 15. Because only two donors were included in the study, the extent to which the findings can be generalized is limited. A small share of clonotypes was detected in both CD4 and CD8 compartments, with the overlap likely arising from convergent recombination. Computational filtering was required because FACS-sorted repertoires could contain abundant contaminating clonotypes from the bulk population.

CDR1 SGHRS and CDR2 YFSETQ are derived from the germline V gene. V sheds 2 bases and J sheds 5 bases, leaving 10 bases between their ends. The CDR3 contains 13 residues, cysteine and phenylalanine counted. Only CDR3 DNA is held: 39 bases, read in frame from base 1. This material consisted of PBMCs, taken 15 days after the yellow fever booster vaccination. The clonotype originates from a man between 18 and 29 years old who received the YFV17D yellow fever vaccine. The chain is encoded by TRBV5-1 joined to TRBJ1-1; a tentative D call is TRBD1 (6 bases match). In nucleotides, the sequence is TGCGCCAGCAGCTTTCAGGGGAGGACTGAAGCTTTCTTT. It translates to CASSFQGRTEAFF.